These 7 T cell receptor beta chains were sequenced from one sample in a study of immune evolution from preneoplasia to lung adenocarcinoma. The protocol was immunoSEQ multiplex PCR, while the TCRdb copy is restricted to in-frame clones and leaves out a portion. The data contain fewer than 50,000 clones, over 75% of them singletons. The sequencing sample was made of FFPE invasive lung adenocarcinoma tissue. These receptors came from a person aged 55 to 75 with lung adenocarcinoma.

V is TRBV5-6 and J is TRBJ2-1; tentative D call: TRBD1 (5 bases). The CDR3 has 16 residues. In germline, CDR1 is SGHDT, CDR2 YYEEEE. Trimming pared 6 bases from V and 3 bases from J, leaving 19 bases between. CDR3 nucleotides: TGTGCCAGCATCCCTCTTAGGGGCGCCGGCTACAATGAGCAGTTCTTC. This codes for CASIPLRGAGYNEQFF. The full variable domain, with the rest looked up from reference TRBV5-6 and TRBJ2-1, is DAGVTQSPTHLIKTRGQQVTLRCSPKSGHDTVSWYQQALGQGPQFIFQYYEEEERQRGNFPDRFSGHQFPNYSSELNVNALLLGDSALYLCASIPLRGAGYNEQFFGPGTRLTVL.

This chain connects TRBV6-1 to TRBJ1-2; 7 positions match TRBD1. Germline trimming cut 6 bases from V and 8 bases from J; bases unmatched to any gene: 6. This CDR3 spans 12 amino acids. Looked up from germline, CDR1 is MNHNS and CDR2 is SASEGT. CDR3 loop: CASRQGLLGYTF. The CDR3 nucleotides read TGTGCCAGCAGACAGGGGCTTCTGGGCTACACCTTC.

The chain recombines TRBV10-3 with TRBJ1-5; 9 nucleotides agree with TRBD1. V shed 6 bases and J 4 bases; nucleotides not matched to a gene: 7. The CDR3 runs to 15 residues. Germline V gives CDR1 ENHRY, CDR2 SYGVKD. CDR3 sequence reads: CAISPGQGGNQPQHF. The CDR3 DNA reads TGTGCCATCAGCCCGGGACAGGGTGGGAATCAGCCCCAGCATTTT.

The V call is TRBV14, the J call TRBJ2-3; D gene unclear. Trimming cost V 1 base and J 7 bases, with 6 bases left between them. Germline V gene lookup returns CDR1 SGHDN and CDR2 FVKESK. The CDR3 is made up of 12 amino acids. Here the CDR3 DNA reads TGTGCCAGCAGCCAAGCGCCCCATACGCAGTATTTT. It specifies CASSQAPHTQYF. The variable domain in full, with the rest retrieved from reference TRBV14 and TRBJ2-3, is EAGVTQFPSHSVIEKGQTVTLRCDPISGHDNLYWYRRVMGKEIKFLLHFVKESKQDESGMPNNRFLAERTGGTYSTLKVQPAELEDSGVYFCASSQAPHTQYFGPGTRLTVL.

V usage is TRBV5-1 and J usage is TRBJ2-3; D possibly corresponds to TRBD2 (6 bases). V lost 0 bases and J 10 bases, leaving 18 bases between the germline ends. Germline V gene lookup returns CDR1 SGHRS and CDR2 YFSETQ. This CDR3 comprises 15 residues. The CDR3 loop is CASSLGAGTAGSQYF. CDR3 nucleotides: TGCGCCAGCAGCTTGGGGGCCGGGACTGCGGGGTCGCAGTATTTT.

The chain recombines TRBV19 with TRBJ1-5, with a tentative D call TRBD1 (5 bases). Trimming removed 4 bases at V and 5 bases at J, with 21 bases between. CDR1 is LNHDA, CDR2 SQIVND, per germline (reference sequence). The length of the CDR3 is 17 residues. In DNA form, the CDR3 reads TGTGCCAGTAGTAACGGTCGCCGCGACAGTTCCGATCAGCCCCAGCATTTT. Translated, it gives CASSNGRRDSSDQPQHF.

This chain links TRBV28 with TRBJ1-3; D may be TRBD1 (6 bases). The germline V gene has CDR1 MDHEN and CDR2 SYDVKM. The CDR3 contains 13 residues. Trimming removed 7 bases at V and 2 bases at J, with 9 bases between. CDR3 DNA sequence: TGTGCCAGCAAGGGGGGCCCTGGAAACACCATATATTTT. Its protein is CASKGGPGNTIYF.